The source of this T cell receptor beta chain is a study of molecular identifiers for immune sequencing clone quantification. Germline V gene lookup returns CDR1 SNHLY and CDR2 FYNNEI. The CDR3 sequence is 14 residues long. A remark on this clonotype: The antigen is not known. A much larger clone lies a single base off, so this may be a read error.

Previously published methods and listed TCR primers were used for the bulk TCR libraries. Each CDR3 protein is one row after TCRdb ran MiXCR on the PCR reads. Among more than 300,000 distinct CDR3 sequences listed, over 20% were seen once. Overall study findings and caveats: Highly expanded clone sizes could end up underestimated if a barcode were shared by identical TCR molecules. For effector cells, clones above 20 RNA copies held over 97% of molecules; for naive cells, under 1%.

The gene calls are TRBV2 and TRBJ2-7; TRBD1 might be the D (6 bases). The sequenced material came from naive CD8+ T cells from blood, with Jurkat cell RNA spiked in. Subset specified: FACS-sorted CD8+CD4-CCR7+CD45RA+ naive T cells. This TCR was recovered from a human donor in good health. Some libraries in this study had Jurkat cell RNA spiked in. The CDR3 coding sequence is TGTGCCAGCAGTGAGGACAGCGCTACCTACGGGCAGTACTTC. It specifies CASSEDSATYGQYF.